The 25 T cell receptor beta chains below all came from one sample that was sequenced in a study of molecular identifiers for immune sequencing clone quantification. Using its own MiXCR run on the PCR reads, TCRdb lists one record per CDR3 protein. The repertoire has under 350,000 distinct CDR3 sequences, roughly 24% of them found once; the top ten carry 0.7% to 0.95%. Source material: naive CD8+ T cells from blood, with Jurkat cell RNA spiked in. Stated subset: FACS-sorted CD8+CD4-CCR7+CD45RA+ naive T cells. These receptors originate from a human donor in good health. Some libraries in this study had Jurkat cell RNA spiked in.

This clonotype was found many times. The CDR3 sequence is CSARRFAKTQYF. In nucleotides, the CDR3 is TGCAGTGCTAGACGGTTTGCGAAGACCCAGTACTTC. This chain joins TRBV20-1 and TRBJ2-5; no reliable D call. This CDR3 comprises 12 residues. The germline V gene has CDR1 DFQATT and CDR2 SNEGSKA (reference sequence). Trimming took off 2 bases at V and 6 bases at J, with 10 bases between the two ends.

V is TRBV7-9 and J is TRBJ1-2, with D possibly TRBD1 on 6 matching bases. The CDR3 totals 13 residues. Trimming cost V 0 bases and J 6 bases, with 8 bases left between them. Per germline, CDR1 SEHNR and CDR2 FQNEAQ (reference sequence). The CDR3 nucleotides read TGTGCCAGCAGCTTAGCACAGGGCGATGGCTACACCTTC. Its protein is CASSLAQGDGYTF.

This clonotype has more than one count but fewer than ten. The genes are TRBV2 and TRBJ2-2, with D possibly being TRBD2 (5 bases). CDR3 length: 11 amino acids. Germline CDR1 SNHLY, CDR2 FYNNEI. Trimming took 6 bases from V and 10 from J, leaving 9 bases between them. This CDR3 reads CASRDSAELFF. DNA for the CDR3: TGTGCCAGCAGGGACTCCGCGGAGCTGTTTTTT.

Notes on this clonotype: In this CDR3 the conserved last residue, phenylalanine or tryptophan, is missing, so a read error is likely. The V call is TRBV5-6, the J call TRBJ2-5; the match to TRBD2 covers 7 bases. Germline V gene sequence: CDR1 SGHDT, CDR2 YYEEEE. J gave up 1 base and V 0 bases, and 3 bases lay outside the gene matches. The CDR3 runs 15 residues. The CDR3 region is CASSLVRGVQETQYL. Here the CDR3 DNA reads TGTGCCAGCAGCTTGGTCCGGGGGGTCCAAGAGACCCAGTACCTC.

This clonotype showed up just once. A much larger clone lies one base from this, so it may be a read error. The V and J genes are TRBV2 and TRBJ2-3, with TRBD1 matching over 10 bases. The DNA matches TRBJ1-5 better at its end, which makes the J call doubtful. CDR3 length: 15 amino acids. Germline CDR1 and CDR2: SNHLY and FYNNEI. CDR3 region: CATGQGGLASDTQHF. CDR3 nucleotides: TGTGCCACCGGACAGGGGGGACTAGCGTCAGATACGCAGCATTTT.

A few counts support this clonotype. The chain employs TRBV9 and TRBJ2-5; D unclear. Germline CDR1 SGDLS, CDR2 YYNGEE. The CDR3 has 13 residues. V was pared by 3 bases and J by 5 bases, with 11 bases between. The CDR3 DNA reads as TGTGCCAGCAGCGGGCCAGACGTTGAGACCCAGTACTTC. Encoded protein: CASSGPDVETQYF.

The chain is built from TRBV5-5 and TRBJ2-5; D unclear. The CDR3 has 14 amino acids. V was shortened by 2 bases and J by 0 bases, with 8 bases between the two germline ends. Germline V gene sequence: CDR1 SGHKS, CDR2 YYEKEE (reference sequence). DNA for the CDR3: TGTGCCAGCAGCTTTGGTCCGTACCAAGAGACCCAGTACTTC. Encoded protein: CASSFGPYQETQYF.

Regarding this clonotype: One end of the junction fails to match germline, which may point to a read error. The rearrangement links TRBV2 to TRBJ1-5; D ambiguous. The germline CDR1 and CDR2 sequences are SNHLY and FYNNEI. The length of the CDR3 is 14 residues. The CDR3 DNA follows: TGTGCTAGCAGTCCATCGGAAGGCAATCGGCCCCAGCATTTT. It codes for CASSPSEGNRPQHF.

This clonotype was counted a few times. V usage is TRBV7-9 and J usage is TRBJ2-7; TRBD1 matches at 9 bases. The CDR3 runs to 15 residues. Germline V gene lookup returns CDR1 SEHNR and CDR2 FQNEAQ (reference sequence). V dropped 5 bases and J dropped 3; count of bases not matched to a gene: 8. CDR3 in amino acids: CASSQVPGQGYEQYF. CDR3 nucleotides: TGTGCCAGCAGCCAAGTCCCGGGACAGGGCTACGAGCAGTACTTC.

This clonotype was picked up many times. This sequence joins TRBV6-5 and TRBJ2-7; tentative D call: TRBD2 (6 bases). V was shortened by 6 bases and J by 0 bases, with 12 bases between the two germline ends. The CDR3 spans 14 residues. The germline V gene has CDR1 MNHEY and CDR2 SVGAGI. CDR3 DNA: TGTGCCAGCAGGCCACTAGCTAGCTCCTACGAGCAGTACTTC. It specifies CASRPLASSYEQYF.

V usage is TRBV6-7 and J usage is TRBJ2-7; 8 bases agree with TRBD2. TRBV6-7 is identified as an open reading frame with a role that is uncertain. The V gene end was trimmed by 0 bases and the J gene end by 3 bases; junction bases not matched to a gene: 13. The CDR3 spans 18 residues. The DNA for the CDR3 is TGTGCCAGCAGTTACTCGAACGGCAAGCGGGGGCCAGTCTACGAGCAGTACTTC. It codes for CASSYSNGKRGPVYEQYF.

This clonotype was found a few times. The genes are TRBV13 and TRBJ2-2; D is unresolved. The CDR3 extends over 14 amino acids. The V end lost 0 bases, the J end lost 6 bases, and 8 bases lay between the germline ends. Germline CDR1 reads PRHDT; CDR2 reads FYEKMQ (reference sequence). CDR3 sequence (DNA): TGTGCCAGCAGCTTAGGGGCCGGCTCCGGGGAGCTGTTTTTT. Translating it yields CASSLGAGSGELFF.

This clonotype was observed at least ten times. The chain has TRBV13 and TRBJ2-5; 11 bases line up with TRBD2. Trimming took 5 bases from V and 5 from J; bases not matched to a gene: 7. Germline V lookup: CDR1 PRHDT, CDR2 FYEKMQ (reference sequence). The CDR3 totals 15 residues. CDR3 residues: CASSDGLAGPETQYF. The CDR3 DNA reads as TGTGCCAGCAGCGACGGACTAGCGGGTCCGGAGACCCAGTACTTC.

Many counts were recorded for this clonotype. The chain links TRBV7-2 to TRBJ2-3; D remains unclear. The CDR3 totals 15 residues. The germline gives CDR1 SGHTA, CDR2 FQGNSA. The germline V and J ends were trimmed by 1 base and 4 bases, with 12 bases remaining between them. The CDR3 DNA follows: TGTGCCAGCAGCTTAGGGGGTTTTGAGGCAGATACGCAGTATTTT. This encodes CASSLGGFEADTQYF.

This clonotype was picked up many times. The V gene is TRBV4-3, the J gene TRBJ2-6, with D unclear. The germline CDR1 and CDR2 sequences are LGHNA and YSLEER. V dropped 0 bases and J dropped 0 bases, with 6 bases sitting between them. The CDR3 is made up of 16 amino acids. DNA for the CDR3: TGCGCCAGCAGCCAAGACCGGTCCTCTGGGGCCAACGTCCTGACTTTC. Its protein is CASSQDRSSGANVLTF.

This clonotype was seen many times. The chain joins TRBV5-6 to TRBJ2-7, with D maybe TRBD1 (6 bases). The CDR3 has 14 amino acids. With 4 bases removed from V and 3 bases from J, the gap between germline ends came to 14 bases. Germline assignment: CDR1 SGHDT and CDR2 YYEEEE. The CDR3 DNA is TGTGCCAGCAGCGGGTACCGGGACATCTACGAGCAGTACTTC. Its protein product is CASSGYRDIYEQYF.

With respect to this clonotype: A much larger clone lies a single base off, so this may be a read error. This sequence joins TRBV5-4 and TRBJ2-3; unclear D gene. The ends were cut back, 5 bases at V and 2 bases at J, with 6 bases in the middle. Per the germline V gene, CDR1 is SGHNT and CDR2 is YYREEE (reference sequence). This CDR3 contains 12 residues. Here the CDR3 DNA reads TGTGCCAGCAGTGGAGCCACAGATACGCAGTATTTT. This encodes CASSGATDTQYF. Drawing the rest from reference TRBV5-4 and TRBJ2-3, the complete variable domain is ETGVTQSPTHLIKTRGQQVTLRCSSQSGHNTVSWYQQALGQGPQFIFQYYREEENGRGNFPPRFSGLQFPNYSSELNVNALELDDSALYLCASSGATDTQYFGPGTRLTVL.

The J gene is TRBJ2-7, the V gene TRBV27, with D possibly matching TRBD1 (6 bases). This CDR3 region has 12 residues. Germline loops: CDR1 MNHEY, CDR2 SMNVEV (reference sequence). Trimming removed 10 bases from V and 0 bases from J, with 10 bases in between. CDR3 sequence: CATGVSSYEQYF. CDR3 in DNA: TGTGCCACAGGGGTTAGCTCCTACGAGCAGTACTTC.

About this clonotype: A read error may be the cause here, since a much bigger clone is one base away. The J gene is TRBJ2-7, the V gene TRBV29-1, with 9 bases identical to TRBD1. The germline V gene has CDR1 SQVTM and CDR2 ANQGSEA. The CDR3 length is 12 residues. CDR3: CSDETGGGEQYF. The CDR3 DNA is TGCAGCGATGAAACAGGGGGCGGCGAGCAGTACTTC.

This clonotype was picked up many times. This rearrangement joins TRBV6-5 to TRBJ2-7; 9 bases are a match to TRBD2. The germline CDR1 and CDR2 sequences are MNHEY and SVGAGI. With 6 bases clipped from V and 5 bases from J, the junction kept 11 bases outside the gene matches. This CDR3 is built from 15 residues. In DNA form, the CDR3 reads TGTGCCAGCAGAACAGGGACTAGCTGGTCCGACGAGCAGTACTTC. Its protein product is CASRTGTSWSDEQYF.

This clonotype was seen a few times. The V and J genes are TRBV30 and TRBJ2-7; D not certain. Germline V gives CDR1 GTSNPN, CDR2 SVGIG (reference sequence). V lost 3 bases, J lost 2 bases, and 14 bases lay in between. The CDR3 totals 14 residues. Here the CDR3 reads CAWRAGVRTYEQYF. CDR3 nucleotides: TGTGCCTGGAGGGCAGGTGTGAGGACCTACGAGCAGTACTTC.

A remark on this clonotype: This clone may be a read error of a much larger clone one base away. The chain has TRBV4-3 and TRBJ1-1; tentatively, D is TRBD1 (5 bases). Trimming removed 0 bases at V and 4 bases at J, with 12 bases between. This CDR3 spans 15 amino acids. Germline CDR1 is LGHNA and CDR2 is YSLEER. The CDR3 loop is CASSQERDPSTEAFF. CDR3 DNA sequence: TGCGCCAGCAGCCAAGAGAGGGACCCGAGCACTGAAGCTTTCTTT.

As to this clonotype: This clone may be a read error of a much larger clone one base away. V is TRBV25-1 and J is TRBJ1-6, with D uncertain. The CDR3 spans 13 residues. CDR1 is MGHDK and CDR2 is SYGVNS in the germline V gene. The CDR3 DNA reads as TGTGCCAGCAGTGAATCTACCGGTTCACGCCTCCACTTT. It codes for CASSESTGSRLHF.

This clonotype showed up just a few times. The chain couples TRBV20-1 to TRBJ2-2, with D tentatively TRBD1 or TRBD2 (6 bases each). The CDR3 extends over 15 amino acids. V lost 0 bases and J lost 4, with 12 bases in between. Germline lookup yields CDR1 DFQATT and CDR2 SNEGSKA (reference sequence). The CDR3 here is CSARDIRGGTGELFF. CDR3 nucleotide sequence: TGCAGTGCTAGAGATATCAGGGGAGGCACCGGGGAGCTGTTTTTT.

The V call is TRBV5-6, the J call TRBJ2-7, with D unresolved. CDR3 size: 14 residues. V gave up 1 base and J gave up 3 bases, with 11 bases separating them. The germline CDR1 and CDR2 sequences are SGHDT and YYEEEE. The CDR3 region has the DNA TGTGCCAGCAGCTTGAGATTAAGGATCTACGAGCAGTACTTC. Translated: CASSLRLRIYEQYF.